What follows are 23 T cell receptor beta chains derived from one specimen sequenced in a study of T cell responses to AZD1222 COVID-19 vaccine. Assay used: immunoSEQ multiplex PCR; TCRdb lists only in-frame clones, some missing. The table lists some 150,000 clones, 90% of them singletons. This material consisted of peripheral blood, taken on day 0 of AZD1222 vaccination. The receptors stem from an adult in good health.

V is TRBV30 and J is TRBJ1-1; D may be TRBD1 (6 bases). The V gene's germline CDR1 is GTSNPN and CDR2 SVGIG (reference sequence). The CDR3 is 14 amino acids. Trimming stripped 2 bases from V and 1 base from J, with 11 bases between. The CDR3 region has the DNA TGTGCCTGGAGTACAGGGTTGGGGAACACTGAAGCTTTCTTT. This codes for CAWSTGLGNTEAFF.

The J gene is TRBJ2-7, the V gene TRBV4-1; the D is unclear. This CDR3 comprises 13 residues. The germline V gene has CDR1 MGHRA and CDR2 YSYEKL. Trimming removed 2 bases at V and 0 bases at J, with 5 bases between. CDR3 residues: CASSQTDSYEQYF. CDR3 in DNA: TGCGCCAGCAGCCAAACAGACTCCTACGAGCAGTACTTC.

This clone was detected only a few times. The chain combines TRBV5-1 with TRBJ1-6, with D uncertain. CDR1 SGHRS and CDR2 YFSETQ come from the germline V gene. The CDR3 consists of 14 residues. The ends were cut back, 4 bases at V and 12 bases at J, with 17 bases in the middle. As DNA, the CDR3 is TGCGCCAGCAGCCTCCGGACCCCCTGGGGACCCCTCCACTTT. This sequence encodes CASSLRTPWGPLHF.

This clone was recorded only once. The chain recombines TRBV30 with TRBJ2-7; D possibly corresponds to TRBD1 (5 bases). V lost 3 bases to trimming and J lost 3 bases, with 6 bases between them. The germline V gene has CDR1 GTSNPN and CDR2 SVGIG (reference sequence). This CDR3 region has 11 residues. CDR3 coding DNA: TGTGCCTGGAGAGACAGCTACGAGCAGTACTTC. Protein product: CAWRDSYEQYF.

The V call is TRBV7-9, the J call TRBJ1-2; 8 bases map to TRBD1. There are 14 residues in the CDR3. The V gene end was trimmed by 7 bases and the J gene end by 3 bases; junction bases not matched to a gene: 7. Looked up from germline, CDR1 is SEHNR and CDR2 is FQNEAQ (reference sequence). CDR3 in DNA: TGTGCCAGCACCCTGGCAGGGGGCGACTATGGCTACACCTTC. Translating it yields CASTLAGGDYGYTF. Combining the CDR3 with reference TRBV7-9 and TRBJ1-2 gives the whole variable domain DTGVSQNPRHKITKRGQNVTFRCDPISEHNRLYWYRQTLGQGPEFLTYFQNEAQLEKSRLLSDRFSAERPKGSFSTLEIQRTEQGDSAMYLCASTLAGGDYGYTFGSGTRLTVV.

The chain employs TRBV6-4 and TRBJ2-3, with D perhaps matching TRBD1 (5 bases). CDR1 MRHNA and CDR2 SNTAGT come from the germline V gene. Trimming removed 4 bases from V and 2 bases from J, with 13 bases in between. The CDR3 sequence is 15 residues long. CDR3 sequence reads: CASSVTGVYTDTQYF. The CDR3 DNA follows: TGTGCCAGCAGTGTTACAGGTGTATACACAGATACGCAGTATTTT.

The chain recombines TRBV27 with TRBJ2-1, with D possibly being TRBD1 (5 bases). Looked up from germline, CDR1 is MNHEY and CDR2 is SMNVEV (reference sequence). V lost 2 bases and J lost 9, with 8 bases in between. CDR3 length equals 12 residues. CDR3 sequence: CASSLQGGEQFF. As DNA, the CDR3 is TGTGCCAGCAGTTTACAGGGTGGTGAGCAGTTCTTC.

V is TRBV6-5 and J is TRBJ1-1, with D unclear. The length of the CDR3 is 14 residues. The germline gives CDR1 MNHEY, CDR2 SVGAGI. Trimming shortened V by 2 bases and J by 4 bases, and 11 bases separated the two germline ends. CDR3 region: CASSYNTAGTEAFF. The DNA for the CDR3 is TGTGCCAGCAGTTACAACACCGCGGGCACTGAAGCTTTCTTT.

This chain links TRBV5-1 with TRBJ2-1, with 9 bases lining up with TRBD2. Germline V gene sequence: CDR1 SGHRS, CDR2 YFSETQ. V lost 1 base and J lost 12; bases outside the gene matches: 11. This CDR3 contains 15 residues. CDR3 nucleotide sequence: TGCGCCAGCAGCTTGACCGGGCTTAGCGGGAGTGGGCAGTTCTTC. Its protein product is CASSLTGLSGSGQFF.

The chain uses TRBV2 and TRBJ2-7; TRBD1 might be the D (5 bases). The CDR3 loop spans 15 amino acids. The V and J ends lost 6 bases and 5 bases respectively, with 20 bases between them. CDR1 is SNHLY, CDR2 FYNNEI, per germline. The CDR3 protein is CASSDSPRPGDEQYF. The CDR3 nucleotides read TGTGCCAGCAGCGACAGCCCCCGGCCGGGCGACGAGCAGTACTTC.

This sequence joins TRBV7-8 and TRBJ1-1; TRBD1 agrees at 8 bases. The germline V gene has CDR1 SGHVS and CDR2 FQNEAQ. After removal of 4 bases from V and 3 bases from J, the junction contained 4 bases not matched to a gene. The CDR3 runs to 14 residues. CDR3 in amino acids: CASSSTGGDTEAFF. The DNA for the CDR3 is TGTGCCAGCAGCTCTACAGGGGGAGACACTGAAGCTTTCTTT.

The chain carries TRBV30 and TRBJ2-7; 7 bases agree with TRBD1. This CDR3 has 13 amino acids. Germline-derived CDR1 and CDR2 are GTSNPN and SVGIG (reference sequence). The V segment lost 4 bases and the J segment 3 bases; nucleotides outside the gene matches: 6. The CDR3 sequence is CAWMDRLGYEQYF. In DNA form, the CDR3 reads TGTGCCTGGATGGACAGGTTAGGCTACGAGCAGTACTTC.

The V call is TRBV5-1, the J call TRBJ1-3; a weak D match, TRBD1 (5 bases). V was cut by 4 bases and J by 0 bases, with 5 bases left in between. This CDR3 comprises 13 residues. The germline CDR1 and CDR2 sequences are SGHRS and YFSETQ. The CDR3 bases are TGCGCCAGCAGCGACAGCTCTGGAAACACCATATATTTT. Translating gives CASSDSSGNTIYF.

Here the CDR3 DNA reads TGTGCCAGCAGCGTAGGCCAGCTCTCCTGGTCGTTTGGAAACACCATATATTTT. Protein: CASSVGQLSWSFGNTIYF. The V and J genes are TRBV9 and TRBJ1-3; D not resolved. V dropped 0 bases and J dropped 3 bases, with 19 bases sitting between them. CDR3 size: 18 residues. CDR1 and CDR2 from the germline V gene are SGDLS and YYNGEE.

This chain connects TRBV11-2 to TRBJ2-1; the match to TRBD2 covers 10 bases. Germline CDR1 reads SGHAT; CDR2 reads FQNNGV. The CDR3 covers 17 residues. The V gene end was trimmed by 0 bases and the J gene end by 5 bases; junction bases not matched to a gene: 7. In DNA, the CDR3 is TGTGCCAGCAGCTTAGAAAGGGGGACTAGCGACAACAATGAGCAGTTCTTC. This codes for CASSLERGTSDNNEQFF. Filled out from reference TRBV11-2 and TRBJ2-1, the complete variable domain reads EAGVAQSPRYKIIEKRQSVAFWCNPISGHATLYWYQQILGQGPKLLIQFQNNGVVDDSQLPKDRFSAERLKGVDSTLKIQPAKLEDSAVYLCASSLERGTSDNNEQFFGPGTRLTVL.

This clone has just one count. CDR3 DNA: TGTGCCAGCAGCCAAGATCGTAGGAGGGACACCGGGGAGCTGTTTTTT. Residues: CASSQDRRRDTGELFF. V is TRBV4-2 and J is TRBJ2-2; a weak D match, TRBD2 (6 bases). V lost 0 bases and J lost 3, with 11 bases in between. Germline CDR1 LGHNA, CDR2 YNFKEQ. This CDR3 comprises 16 residues.

This clone was counted between two and nine times. V is TRBV3-1 (or the pseudogene TRBV3-2) and J is TRBJ2-7; weak D call: TRBD1 (6 bases). Trimming removed 4 bases at V and 7 bases at J, with 11 bases between. The CDR3 is 12 residues long. Germline assignment: CDR1 LGHDT and CDR2 YNNKEL (reference sequence). The DNA of the CDR3 is TGTGCCAGCAGCCCCCGGGACAAAGAGCAGTACTTC. It codes for CASSPRDKEQYF.

This sequence joins TRBV5-1 and TRBJ1-2; D is undetermined. V was pared by 3 bases and J by 8 bases, with 20 bases between. The CDR3 extends over 15 amino acids. Germline CDR1 reads SGHRS; CDR2 reads YFSETQ. The CDR3 loop reads CASSSGISLYAGYTF. The DNA of the CDR3 is TGCGCCAGCAGCTCAGGTATTTCTCTCTATGCGGGCTACACCTTC.

The V gene is TRBV7-6, the J gene TRBJ2-3; the D gene is possibly TRBD1 (5 bases). This CDR3 has 15 residues. V was trimmed by 3 bases and J by 1 base, leaving 11 bases between them. The germline V gene has CDR1 SGHVS and CDR2 FNYEAQ. CDR3 sequence: CASSLGPARTDTQYF. The DNA for the CDR3 is TGTGCCAGCAGCTTGGGGCCAGCCCGCACAGATACGCAGTATTTT.

The V gene is TRBV2, the J gene TRBJ2-1, with TRBD2 matching 13 bases. CDR1 is SNHLY, CDR2 FYNNEI, per germline. V lost 1 base and J lost 7; bases outside the gene matches: 7. The CDR3 has 17 residues. The CDR3 reads CASSEGGLAGERNEQFF. As DNA, the CDR3 is TGTGCCAGCAGTGAAGGAGGACTAGCGGGAGAGAGAAATGAGCAGTTCTTC.

This rearrangement joins TRBV7-3 to TRBJ2-6, with D possibly being TRBD1 (5 bases). V lost 5 bases and J 2 bases, leaving 13 bases between the germline ends. Germline V gene sequence: CDR1 SGHTA, CDR2 FQGTGA. There are 16 residues in the CDR3. CDR3 in DNA: TGTGCCAGCAGCCCGGCCTCAGGGACTGGGGCCAACGTCCTGACTTTC. Translated: CASSPASGTGANVLTF.

The gene calls are TRBV6-5 and TRBJ1-2; D not certain. Trimming pared 6 bases from V and 6 bases from J, leaving 14 bases between. The CDR3 covers 13 residues. Germline V gene sequence: CDR1 MNHEY, CDR2 SVGAGI. This CDR3 is CASRRGRDDGYTF. In DNA, the CDR3 is TGTGCCAGCAGGCGTGGGAGGGATGATGGCTACACCTTC.

This clone was detected only once. V is TRBV2 and J is TRBJ2-1; 8 positions agree with TRBD1. The CDR3 contains 15 residues. V shed 3 bases and J 8 bases; nucleotides not matched to a gene: 9. Germline CDR1 reads SNHLY; CDR2 reads FYNNEI. The CDR3 DNA sequence: TGTGCCAGCAGTGAGACAGGGGTTCCCCTCGATGAGCAGTTCTTC. Amino acid sequence: CASSETGVPLDEQFF.